The 7 T cell receptor beta chains listed next were all sequenced from one sample in a study of blood T cell repertoires in COVID-19. TCRdb's table, derived via immunoSEQ multiplex PCR, lists solely in-frame clones and lacks some. The repertoire consists of about 150,000 clones, with 75% to 90% occurring once and the leading ten covering roughly 2.3%. The sequenced sample consisted of peripheral blood. The origin of the receptors is an older man with acute or convalescent COVID-19.

DNA for the CDR3: TGTGCCAGTACTAGCGGGAGTCGCGACAATGAGCAGTTCTTC. Protein product: CASTSGSRDNEQFF. This chain connects TRBV9 to TRBJ2-1; 11 bases match TRBD2. Germline V gene lookup returns CDR1 SGDLS and CDR2 YYNGEE. V lost 8 bases to trimming and J lost 5 bases; unmatched junction nucleotides: 6. There are 14 residues in the CDR3.

The chain is built from TRBV10-3 and TRBJ1-2; 9 positions match TRBD1. The CDR3 totals 15 residues. From germline, CDR1 is ENHRY and CDR2 SYGVKD. The ends lost 0 bases at V and 2 bases at J; junction bases unmatched: 1. CDR3 bases: TGTGCCATCAGTGAGTCGGGGACAGGGAACTATGGCTACACCTTC. It specifies CAISESGTGNYGYTF.

This clone was detected a few times. The V and J genes are TRBV27 and TRBJ1-3, with TRBD1 matching 7 bases. The V and J ends lost 8 bases and 2 bases, in that order; junction bases with no gene match: 6. Germline CDR1 and CDR2: MNHEY and SMNVEV (reference sequence). CDR3 length equals 14 residues. CDR3 DNA sequence: TGTGCCAGCGCCCCACAGGGGACTGGAAACACCATATATTTT. Translating gives CASAPQGTGNTIYF.

The chain is built from TRBV5-4 and TRBJ1-1; D uncertain. CDR3 length: 15 amino acids. The V end was cut by 1 base, the J end by 3 bases, with 13 bases between. The germline V gene encodes CDR1 SGHNT and CDR2 YYREEE (reference sequence). CDR3 in amino acids: CASSLFGGKDTEAFF. CDR3 DNA sequence: TGTGCCAGCAGCTTGTTCGGAGGGAAGGACACTGAAGCTTTCTTT.

This clone was found once. CDR3 sequence reads: CASSLDRGASNQPQHF. The CDR3, as DNA: TGTGCCAGCAGCTTGGACAGGGGGGCCAGCAATCAGCCCCAGCATTTT. The chain carries TRBV5-6 and TRBJ1-5; 8 bases are shared with TRBD1. The CDR3 has 16 amino acids. The ends lost 0 bases at V and 1 base at J; junction bases unmatched: 3. CDR1 and CDR2 (germline): SGHDT, YYEEEE. Looking up the rest from reference TRBV5-6 and TRBJ1-5 gives the full variable domain: DAGVTQSPTHLIKTRGQQVTLRCSPKSGHDTVSWYQQALGQGPQFIFQYYEEEERQRGNFPDRFSGHQFPNYSSELNVNALLLGDSALYLCASSLDRGASNQPQHFGDGTRLSIL.

The V and J genes are TRBV7-9 and TRBJ1-3; the D is unclear. The germline gives CDR1 SEHNR, CDR2 FQNEAQ (reference sequence). The CDR3 sequence is 14 residues long. Trimming took off 3 bases at V and 8 bases at J, with 14 bases between the two ends. The CDR3 DNA is TGTGCCAGCAGCTTTATGGGCTCTTGGGACACCATATATTTT. Its protein is CASSFMGSWDTIYF.

This clone was seen a single time. This chain links TRBV28 with TRBJ2-1, with D tentatively TRBD1 (6 bases). The CDR3 is 13 residues long. The germline V and J ends were trimmed by 7 bases and 2 bases, with 9 bases remaining between them. CDR1 MDHEN and CDR2 SYDVKM come from the germline V gene. This CDR3 reads CASIKGAYNEQFF. CDR3 sequence (DNA): TGTGCCAGCATTAAGGGGGCCTACAATGAGCAGTTCTTC.